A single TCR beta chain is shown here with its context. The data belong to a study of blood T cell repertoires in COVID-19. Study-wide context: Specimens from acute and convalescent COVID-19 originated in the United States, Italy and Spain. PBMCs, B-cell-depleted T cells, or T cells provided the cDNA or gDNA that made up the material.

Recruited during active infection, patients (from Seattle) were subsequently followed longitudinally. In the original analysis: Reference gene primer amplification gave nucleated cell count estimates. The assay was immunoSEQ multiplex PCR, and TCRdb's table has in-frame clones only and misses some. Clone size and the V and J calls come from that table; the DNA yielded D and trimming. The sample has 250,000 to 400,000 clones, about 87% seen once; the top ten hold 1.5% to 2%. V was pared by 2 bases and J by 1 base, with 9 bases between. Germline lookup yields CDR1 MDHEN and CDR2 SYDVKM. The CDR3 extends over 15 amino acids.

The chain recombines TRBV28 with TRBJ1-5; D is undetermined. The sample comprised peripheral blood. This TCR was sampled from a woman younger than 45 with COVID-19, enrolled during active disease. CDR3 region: CASSLGKNSNQPQHF. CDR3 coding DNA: TGTGCCAGCAGTTTAGGCAAAAACAGCAATCAGCCCCAGCATTTT.